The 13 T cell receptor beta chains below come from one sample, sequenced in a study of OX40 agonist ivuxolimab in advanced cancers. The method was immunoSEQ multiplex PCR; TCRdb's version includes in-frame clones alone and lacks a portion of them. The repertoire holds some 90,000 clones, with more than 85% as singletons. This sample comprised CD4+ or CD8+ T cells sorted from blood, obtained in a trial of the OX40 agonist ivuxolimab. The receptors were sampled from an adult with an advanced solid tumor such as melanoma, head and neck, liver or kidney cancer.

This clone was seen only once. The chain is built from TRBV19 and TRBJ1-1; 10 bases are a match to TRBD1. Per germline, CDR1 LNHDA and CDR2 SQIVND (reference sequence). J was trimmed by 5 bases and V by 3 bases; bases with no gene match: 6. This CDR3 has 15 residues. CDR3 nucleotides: TGTGCCAGTAGTATGTACGGGACAGGGGTAACTGAAGCTTTCTTT. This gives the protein CASSMYGTGVTEAFF.

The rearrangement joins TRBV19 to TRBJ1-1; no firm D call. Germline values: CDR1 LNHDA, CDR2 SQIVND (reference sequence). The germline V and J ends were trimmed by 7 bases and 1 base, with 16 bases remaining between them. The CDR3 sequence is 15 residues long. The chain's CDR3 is CASNWVSSGNTEAFF. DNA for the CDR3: TGTGCCAGTAATTGGGTCTCCTCCGGGAACACTGAAGCTTTCTTT.

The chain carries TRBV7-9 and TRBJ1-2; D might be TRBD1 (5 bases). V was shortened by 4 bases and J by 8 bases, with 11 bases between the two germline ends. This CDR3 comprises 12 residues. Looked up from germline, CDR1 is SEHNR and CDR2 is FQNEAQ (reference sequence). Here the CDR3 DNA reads TGTGCCAGCAGCTCCGGGACTCGGGGCTACACCTTC. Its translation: CASSSGTRGYTF.

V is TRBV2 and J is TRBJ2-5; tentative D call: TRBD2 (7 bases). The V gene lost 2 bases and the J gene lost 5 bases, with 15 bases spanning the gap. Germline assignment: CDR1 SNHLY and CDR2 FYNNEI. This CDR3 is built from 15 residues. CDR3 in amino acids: CASSEPPRGGETQYF. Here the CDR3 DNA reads TGTGCCAGCAGTGAACCCCCTAGGGGGGGGGAGACCCAGTACTTC.

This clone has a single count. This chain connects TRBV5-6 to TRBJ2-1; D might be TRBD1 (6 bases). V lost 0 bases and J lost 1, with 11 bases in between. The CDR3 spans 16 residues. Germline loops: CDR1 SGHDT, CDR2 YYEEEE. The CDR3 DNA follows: TGTGCCAGCAGCTTGGCGCAGGGGAGTTCCTACAATGAGCAGTTCTTC. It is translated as CASSLAQGSSYNEQFF.

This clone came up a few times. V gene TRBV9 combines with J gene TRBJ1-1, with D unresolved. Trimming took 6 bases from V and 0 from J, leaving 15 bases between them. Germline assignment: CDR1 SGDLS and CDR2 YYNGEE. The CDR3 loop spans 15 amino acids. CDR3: CASNSPGGLNTEAFF. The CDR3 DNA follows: TGTGCCAGCAACTCTCCCGGTGGTTTGAACACTGAAGCTTTCTTT.

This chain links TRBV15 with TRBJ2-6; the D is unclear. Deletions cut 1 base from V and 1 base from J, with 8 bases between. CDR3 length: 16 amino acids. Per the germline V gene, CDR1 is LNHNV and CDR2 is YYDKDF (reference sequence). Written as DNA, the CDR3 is TGTGCCACCAGCAGAGTGGAGCGTTCTGGGGCCAACGTCCTGACTTTC. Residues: CATSRVERSGANVLTF.

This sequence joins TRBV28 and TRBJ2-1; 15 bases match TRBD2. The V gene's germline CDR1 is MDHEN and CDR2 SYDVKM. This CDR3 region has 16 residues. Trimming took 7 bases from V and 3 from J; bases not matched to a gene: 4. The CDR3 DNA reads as TGTGCCAGCAACAGGGGACTAGCGGGGGGCTACAATGAGCAGTTCTTC. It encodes CASNRGLAGGYNEQFF.

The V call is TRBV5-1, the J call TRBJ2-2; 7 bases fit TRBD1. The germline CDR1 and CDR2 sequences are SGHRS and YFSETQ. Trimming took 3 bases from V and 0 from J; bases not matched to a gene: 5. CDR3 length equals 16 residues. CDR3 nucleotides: TGCGCCAGCAGCTCCTACGACAGGGCGAACACCGGGGAGCTGTTTTTT. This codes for CASSSYDRANTGELFF.

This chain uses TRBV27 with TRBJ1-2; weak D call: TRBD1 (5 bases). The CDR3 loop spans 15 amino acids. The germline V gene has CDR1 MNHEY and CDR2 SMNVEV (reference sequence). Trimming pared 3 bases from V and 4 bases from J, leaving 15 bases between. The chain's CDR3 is CASSFKGLSVYGYTF. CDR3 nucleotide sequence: TGTGCCAGCAGTTTCAAGGGGTTGTCGGTCTATGGCTACACCTTC.

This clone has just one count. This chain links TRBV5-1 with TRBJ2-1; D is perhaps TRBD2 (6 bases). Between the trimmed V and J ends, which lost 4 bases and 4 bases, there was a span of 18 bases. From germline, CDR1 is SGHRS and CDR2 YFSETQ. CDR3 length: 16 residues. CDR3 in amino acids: CASSPAGGEVYNEQFF. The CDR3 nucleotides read TGCGCCAGCAGCCCAGCCGGGGGAGAGGTGTACAATGAGCAGTTCTTC. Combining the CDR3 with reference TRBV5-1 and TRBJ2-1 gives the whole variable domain KAGVTQTPRYLIKTRGQQVTLSCSPISGHRSVSWYQQTPGQGLQFLFEYFSETQRNKGNFPGRFSGRQFSNSRSEMNVSTLELGDSALYLCASSPAGGEVYNEQFFGPGTRLTVL.

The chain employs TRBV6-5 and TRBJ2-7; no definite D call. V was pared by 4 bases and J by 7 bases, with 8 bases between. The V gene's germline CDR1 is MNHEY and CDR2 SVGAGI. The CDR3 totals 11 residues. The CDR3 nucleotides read TGTGCCAGCAGTTCCCAAACAGAGCAGTACTTC. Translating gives CASSSQTEQYF.

The CDR3 DNA reads as TGTGCCAGCAGCACGAGCGGGGGGAAGAGCTACAATGAGCAGTTCTTC. This sequence encodes CASSTSGGKSYNEQFF. V and J are TRBV7-9 and TRBJ2-1, with 9 nucleotides matching TRBD2. The germline gives CDR1 SEHNR, CDR2 FQNEAQ (reference sequence). The CDR3 length is 16 residues. J gave up 3 bases and V 5 bases, and 8 bases lay outside the gene matches.